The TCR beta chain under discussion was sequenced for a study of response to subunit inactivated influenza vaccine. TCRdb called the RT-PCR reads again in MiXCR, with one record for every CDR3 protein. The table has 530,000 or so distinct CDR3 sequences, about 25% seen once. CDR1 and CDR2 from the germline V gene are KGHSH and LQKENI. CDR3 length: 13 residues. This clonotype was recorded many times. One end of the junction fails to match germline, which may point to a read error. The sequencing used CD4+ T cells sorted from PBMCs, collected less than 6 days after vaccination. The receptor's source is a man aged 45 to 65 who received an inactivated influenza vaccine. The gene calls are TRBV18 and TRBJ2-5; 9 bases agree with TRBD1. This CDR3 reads CASSPGQGETQYF. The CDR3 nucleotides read TGCGCCAGCAGCCCCGGACAGGGGGAGACCCAGTACTTC.